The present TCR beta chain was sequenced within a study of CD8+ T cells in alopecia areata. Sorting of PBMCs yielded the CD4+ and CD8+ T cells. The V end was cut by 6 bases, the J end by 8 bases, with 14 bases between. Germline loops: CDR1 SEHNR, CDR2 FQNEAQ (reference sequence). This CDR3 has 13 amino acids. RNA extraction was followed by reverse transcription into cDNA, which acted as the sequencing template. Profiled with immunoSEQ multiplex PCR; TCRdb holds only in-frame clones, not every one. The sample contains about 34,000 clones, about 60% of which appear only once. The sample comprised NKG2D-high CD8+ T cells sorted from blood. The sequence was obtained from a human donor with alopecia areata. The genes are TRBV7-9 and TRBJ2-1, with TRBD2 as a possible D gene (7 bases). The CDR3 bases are TGTGCCAGCAGTGAGGGGGGGCGCTATGAGCAGTTCTTC. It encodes CASSEGGRYEQFF.